These T cell receptor beta chains were read from a single sample in a study of blood T cell repertoires in COVID-19. Measured with immunoSEQ multiplex PCR; TCRdb has only the in-frame clones, and not every one. The table includes fewer than 60,000 clones, about 90% detected once. Material: peripheral blood. The receptors come from a human donor with acute or convalescent COVID-19. The donor label of this sample is uncertain. Each CDR3 is given with its conserved first and last residue. Each record gives: CDR3 length, clone size, V gene, D gene, J gene, CDR3 protein, CDR3 DNA. The D gene is left open where the match is weak. Part of the rows lack a size; the others show once, few, many or a class for expanded clones.

length: 13
size: .
V: TRBV27
D: .
J: TRBJ2-6
CDR3: CASRSTGANVLTF
DNA: TGTGCCAGCAGATCAACTGGGGCCAACGTCCTGACTTTC

length: 15
size: .
V: TRBV11-1
D: .
J: TRBJ2-5
CDR3: CASSSPREFKETQYF
DNA: TGTGCCAGCAGCTCGCCGAGGGAATTCAAAGAGACCCAGTACTTC

length: 16
size: .
V: TRBV19
D: TRBD2
J: TRBJ2-5
CDR3: CASRKYWAGVAETQYF
DNA: TGTGCCAGTAGGAAGTATTGGGCGGGAGTGGCTGAGACCCAGTACTTC

length: 12
size: .
V: TRBV11-1
D: .
J: TRBJ2-7
CDR3: CASSLAASEQYF
DNA: TGTGCCAGCAGCTTAGCGGCCAGCGAGCAGTACTTC

length: 13
size: .
V: TRBV3-1/TRBV3-2
D: .
J: TRBJ1-1
CDR3: CASSQVEGGVAFF
DNA: TGTGCCAGCAGCCAAGTTGAGGGGGGGGTGGCTTTCTTT

length: 15
size: .
V: TRBV18
D: TRBD1
J: TRBJ2-2
CDR3: CASSPPEGGIGELFF
DNA: TGTGCCAGCTCACCACCTGAAGGGGGCATCGGGGAGCTGTTTTTT

length: 13
size: .
V: TRBV7-2
D: TRBD1
J: TRBJ1-2
CDR3: CASSLGQGYGYTF
DNA: TGTGCCAGCAGCCTCGGACAGGGCTATGGCTACACCTTC

length: 15
size: .
V: TRBV3-1/TRBV3-2
D: .
J: TRBJ2-4
CDR3: CASSHVGLTPDIQYF
DNA: TGTGCCAGCAGCCATGTAGGACTTACCCCTGACATTCAGTACTTC

length: 14
size: .
V: TRBV3-1/TRBV3-2
D: .
J: TRBJ2-5
CDR3: CATKQVGGPGPEYF
DNA: TGTGCCACCAAGCAGGTGGGGGGACCCGGTCCTGAGTACTTC

length: 15
size: .
V: TRBV27
D: TRBD1
J: TRBJ2-2
CDR3: CASSLSQTGNGELFF
DNA: TGTGCCAGCAGTCTCAGCCAGACAGGGAACGGGGAGCTGTTTTTT

length: 15
size: medium-sized
V: TRBV7-9
D: .
J: TRBJ2-3
CDR3: CASSPGYGSTDTQYF
DNA: TGTGCCAGCAGTCCCGGGTATGGTAGCACAGATACGCAGTATTTT

length: 20
size: .
V: TRBV15
D: .
J: TRBJ2-1
CDR3: CATSRDRRDRVIAGYNEQFF
DNA: TGTGCCACCAGCAGAGATCGCAGGGACAGGGTAATAGCGGGGTACAATGAGCAGTTCTTC

length: 15
size: .
V: TRBV28
D: TRBD1
J: TRBJ2-5
CDR3: CASSKPGQGRETQYF
DNA: TGTGCCAGCAGTAAACCGGGACAGGGAAGAGAGACCCAGTACTTC

length: 11
size: .
V: TRBV29-1
D: .
J: TRBJ1-2
CDR3: CSVNTGYGYTF
DNA: TGCAGCGTCAACACAGGGTATGGCTACACCTTC

length: 12
size: few
V: TRBV28
D: .
J: TRBJ2-3
CDR3: CASSFETDTQYF
DNA: TGTGCCAGCAGTTTTGAGACAGATACGCAGTATTTT

length: 13
size: .
V: TRBV19
D: .
J: TRBJ2-7
CDR3: CASSIGRAYEQYF
DNA: TGTGCCAGTAGTATAGGGAGGGCCTACGAGCAGTACTTC

length: 14
size: .
V: TRBV7-9
D: .
J: TRBJ2-2
CDR3: CASTPSVDTGELFF
DNA: TGTGCCAGCACCCCGTCGGTCGACACCGGGGAGCTGTTTTTT

length: 16
size: .
V: TRBV24-1
D: .
J: TRBJ2-3
CDR3: CATSDLSGSNTDTQYF
DNA: TGTGCCACCAGTGACCTTAGCGGAAGCAACACAGATACGCAGTATTTT

length: 12
size: .
V: TRBV6-5
D: TRBD1
J: TRBJ1-2
CDR3: CGAGRGLSGYTF
DNA: TGTGGGGCGGGCAGGGGGCTCTCTGGCTACACCTTC

length: 14
size: .
V: TRBV28
D: .
J: TRBJ2-1
CDR3: CASSLDWGVNEQFF
DNA: TGTGCCAGCAGTTTGGACTGGGGAGTCAATGAGCAGTTCTTC

length: 15
size: .
V: TRBV7-2
D: .
J: TRBJ2-7
CDR3: CASSRLTRSSYEQYF
DNA: TGTGCCAGCAGCCGTCTGACGAGGAGCTCCTACGAGCAGTACTTC

length: 16
size: .
V: TRBV10-3
D: TRBD1
J: TRBJ2-7
CDR3: CAADLHRQGGSYEQYF
DNA: TGTGCCGCCGACCTACATAGACAGGGGGGCTCCTACGAGCAGTACTTC

length: 14
size: .
V: TRBV3-1/TRBV3-2
D: TRBD1
J: TRBJ2-7
CDR3: CASSRQGSEREQYF
DNA: TGTGCCAGCAGCCGACAGGGAAGTGAGCGGGAGCAGTACTTC

length: 16
size: .
V: TRBV7-3
D: TRBD1
J: TRBJ1-1
CDR3: CASSPPGGLENTEAFF
DNA: TGTGCCAGCAGCCCGCCAGGGGGTTTGGAGAACACTGAAGCTTTCTTT

length: 14
size: once
V: TRBV5-6
D: .
J: TRBJ2-3
CDR3: CASSSGQGTDTQYF
DNA: TGTGCCAGCAGCTCCGGACAAGGCACAGATACGCAGTATTTT

length: 16
size: .
V: TRBV24-1
D: .
J: TRBJ2-5
CDR3: CATSDLDGLGQETQYF
DNA: TGTGCCACCAGTGATTTGGATGGACTTGGCCAAGAGACCCAGTACTTC

length: 19
size: .
V: TRBV21-1
D: .
J: TRBJ1-5
CDR3: CASSKVPRCGGRGNQPQHF
DNA: TGTGCCAGCAGCAAAGTCCCCCGTTGCGGGGGTAGGGGCAATCAGCCCCAGCATTTT

length: 13
size: once
V: TRBV18
D: TRBD1
J: TRBJ2-2
CDR3: CASRGTATGELFF
DNA: TGTGCCAGCCGAGGGACAGCCACCGGGGAGCTGTTTTTT

length: 12
size: few
V: TRBV29-1
D: .
J: TRBJ1-3
CDR3: CSVGTSGNTIYF
DNA: TGCAGCGTTGGGACTTCTGGAAACACCATATATTTT

length: 15
size: .
V: TRBV5-1
D: .
J: TRBJ1-3
CDR3: CASSEGGSSGNTIYF
DNA: TGCGCCAGCAGCGAAGGGGGTTCCTCTGGAAACACCATATATTTT

length: 14
size: .
V: TRBV18
D: .
J: TRBJ1-1
CDR3: CASSPSRGYTEAFF
DNA: TGTGCCAGCTCACCCAGCCGAGGGTACACTGAAGCTTTCTTT

length: 12
size: few
V: TRBV3-1/TRBV3-2
D: .
J: TRBJ2-7
CDR3: CASSQGAYEQYF
DNA: TGTGCCAGCAGCCAAGGGGCGTACGAGCAGTACTTC

length: 15
size: .
V: TRBV10-1
D: TRBD1
J: TRBJ1-2
CDR3: CASSESGRQGYGYTF
DNA: TGCGCCAGCAGTGAGTCGGGACGACAGGGCTATGGCTACACCTTC

length: 13
size: .
V: TRBV9
D: TRBD2
J: TRBJ2-1
CDR3: CASNERDHNEQFF
DNA: TGTGCCAGCAACGAGCGGGACCACAATGAGCAGTTCTTC

length: 16
size: .
V: TRBV7-3
D: .
J: TRBJ2-1
CDR3: CASSSPGDRDYNEQFF
DNA: TGTGCCAGCAGCTCCCCCGGAGACAGAGACTACAATGAGCAGTTCTTC

length: 13
size: .
V: TRBV5-1
D: .
J: TRBJ1-3
CDR3: CASYSGSGNTIYF
DNA: TGCGCCAGCTACAGTGGCTCTGGAAACACCATATATTTT

length: 16
size: .
V: TRBV19
D: TRBD2
J: TRBJ2-3
CDR3: CASSPLAGAFTDTQYF
DNA: TGTGCCAGTAGTCCTCTAGCGGGCGCCTTCACAGATACGCAGTATTTT

length: 16
size: .
V: TRBV6-4
D: .
J: TRBJ2-3
CDR3: CASSDSGGGGTDTQYF
DNA: TGTGCCAGCAGTGACTCGGGAGGGGGTGGCACAGATACGCAGTATTTT

length: 15
size: few
V: TRBV5-1
D: .
J: TRBJ2-5
CDR3: CASSPSQGASEAQYF
DNA: TGCGCCAGCAGCCCCTCCCAAGGGGCAAGTGAAGCCCAGTACTTC

length: 11
size: once
V: TRBV20-1
D: .
J: TRBJ2-7
CDR3: CSASASREQYF
DNA: TGCAGTGCTAGTGCTAGCCGGGAGCAGTACTTC

length: 14
size: .
V: TRBV6-5
D: .
J: TRBJ1-2
CDR3: CASSYEGGNYGYTF
DNA: TGTGCCAGCAGTTACGAGGGAGGAAACTATGGCTACACCTTC

length: 11
size: .
V: TRBV28
D: TRBD2
J: TRBJ2-7
CDR3: CASSWRGEQYF
DNA: TGTGCCAGCAGTTGGCGGGGGGAGCAGTACTTC

length: 15
size: .
V: TRBV24-1
D: .
J: TRBJ2-3
CDR3: CATSEGGDGTDTQYF
DNA: TGTGCCACCAGTGAAGGGGGGGACGGCACAGATACGCAGTATTTT

length: 14
size: .
V: TRBV7-9
D: .
J: TRBJ2-1
CDR3: CASSRWDTYNEQFF
DNA: TGTGCCAGCAGCCGCTGGGACACGTACAATGAGCAGTTCTTC

length: 17
size: once
V: TRBV6-6
D: TRBD1
J: TRBJ1-3
CDR3: CASSQRQGVVSGNTIYF
DNA: TGTGCCAGCAGTCAACGACAGGGGGTCGTCTCTGGAAACACCATATATTTT

length: 13
size: .
V: TRBV7-2
D: .
J: TRBJ1-2
CDR3: CASSSHLDYGYTF
DNA: TGTGCCAGCAGCTCCCACTTGGACTATGGCTACACCTTC

length: 14
size: .
V: TRBV7-3
D: .
J: TRBJ2-3
CDR3: CASSLKLGADTQYF
DNA: TGTGCCAGCAGCTTAAAGTTGGGCGCAGATACGCAGTATTTT

length: 16
size: .
V: TRBV4-2
D: .
J: TRBJ1-5
CDR3: CASSQDQGFGNQPQHF
DNA: TGTGCCAGCAGCCAAGATCAGGGGTTCGGCAATCAGCCCCAGCATTTT

length: 14
size: .
V: TRBV29-1
D: TRBD1
J: TRBJ2-2
CDR3: CSVTGTVNTGELFF
DNA: TGCAGCGTGACCGGGACAGTGAACACCGGGGAGCTGTTTTTT

length: 17
size: .
V: TRBV23-1
D: .
J: TRBJ1-2
CDR3: CASSQSQAHQANYGYTF
DNA: TGCGCCAGCAGTCAATCCCAAGCCCACCAGGCTAACTATGGCTACACCTTC